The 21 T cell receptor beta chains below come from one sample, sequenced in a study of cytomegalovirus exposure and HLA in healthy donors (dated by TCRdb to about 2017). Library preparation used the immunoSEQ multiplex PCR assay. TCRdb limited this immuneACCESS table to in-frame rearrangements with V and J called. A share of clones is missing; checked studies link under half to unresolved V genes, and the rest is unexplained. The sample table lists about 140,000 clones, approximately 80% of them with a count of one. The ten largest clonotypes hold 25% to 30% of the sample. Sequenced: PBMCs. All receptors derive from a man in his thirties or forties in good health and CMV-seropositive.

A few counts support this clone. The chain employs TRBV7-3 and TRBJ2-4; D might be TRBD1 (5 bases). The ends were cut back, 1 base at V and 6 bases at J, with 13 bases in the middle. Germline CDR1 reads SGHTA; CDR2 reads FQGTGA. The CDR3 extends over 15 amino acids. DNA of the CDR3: TGTGCCAGCAGCTTAAGTGGGGCGTCCAGAAACATTCAGTACTTC. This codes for CASSLSGASRNIQYF.

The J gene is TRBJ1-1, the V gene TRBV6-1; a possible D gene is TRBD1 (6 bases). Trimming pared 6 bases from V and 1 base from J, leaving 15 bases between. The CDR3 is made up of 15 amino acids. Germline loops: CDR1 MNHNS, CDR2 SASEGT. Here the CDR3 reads CASSTEGGKNTEAFF. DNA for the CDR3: TGTGCCAGCAGCACAGAGGGGGGGAAGAACACTGAAGCTTTCTTT.

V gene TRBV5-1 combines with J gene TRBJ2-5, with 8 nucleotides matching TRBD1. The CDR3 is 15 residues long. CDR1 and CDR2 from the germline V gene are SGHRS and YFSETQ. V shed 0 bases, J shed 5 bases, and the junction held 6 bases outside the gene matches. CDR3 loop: CASSLDPGGAETQYF. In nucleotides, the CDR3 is TGCGCCAGCAGCTTGGATCCAGGGGGCGCGGAGACCCAGTACTTC.

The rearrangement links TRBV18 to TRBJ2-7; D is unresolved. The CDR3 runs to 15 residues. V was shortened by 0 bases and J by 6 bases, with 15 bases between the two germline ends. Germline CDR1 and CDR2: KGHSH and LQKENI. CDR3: CASSPPEHPRGEQYF. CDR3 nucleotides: TGTGCCAGCTCACCACCGGAGCATCCTCGTGGCGAGCAGTACTTC.

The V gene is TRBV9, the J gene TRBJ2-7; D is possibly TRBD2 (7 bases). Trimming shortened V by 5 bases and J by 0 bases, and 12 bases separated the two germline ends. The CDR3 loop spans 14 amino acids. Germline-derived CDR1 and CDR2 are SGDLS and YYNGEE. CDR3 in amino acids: CASSGGDNSYEQYF. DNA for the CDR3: TGTGCCAGCAGTGGGGGGGACAACTCCTACGAGCAGTACTTC.

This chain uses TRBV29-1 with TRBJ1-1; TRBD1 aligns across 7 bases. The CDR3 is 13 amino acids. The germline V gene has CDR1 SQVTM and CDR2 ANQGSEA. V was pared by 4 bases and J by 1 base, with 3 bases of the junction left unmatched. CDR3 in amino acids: CSVVRDRNTEAFF. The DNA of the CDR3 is TGCAGCGTTGTCCGGGACAGGAACACTGAAGCTTTCTTT. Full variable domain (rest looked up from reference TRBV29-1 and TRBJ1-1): SAVISQKPSRDICQRGTSLTIQCQVDSQVTMMFWYRQQPGQSLTLIATANQGSEATYESGFVIDKFPISRPNLTFSTLTVSNMSPEDSSIYLCSVVRDRNTEAFFGQGTRLTVV.

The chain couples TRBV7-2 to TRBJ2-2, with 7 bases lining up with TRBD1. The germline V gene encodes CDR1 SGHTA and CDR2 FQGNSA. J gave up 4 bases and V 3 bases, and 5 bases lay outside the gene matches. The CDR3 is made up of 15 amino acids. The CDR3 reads CASSFRGSGTGELFF. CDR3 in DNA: TGTGCCAGCAGCTTCAGGGGGTCGGGCACCGGGGAGCTGTTTTTT.

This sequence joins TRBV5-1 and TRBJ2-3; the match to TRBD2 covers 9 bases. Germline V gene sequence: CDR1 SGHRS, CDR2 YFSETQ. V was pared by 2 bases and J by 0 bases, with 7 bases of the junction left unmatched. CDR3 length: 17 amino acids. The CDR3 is CASSLRGTSRSTDTQYF. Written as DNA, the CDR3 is TGCGCCAGCAGCTTACGAGGGACTAGCCGAAGCACAGATACGCAGTATTTT.

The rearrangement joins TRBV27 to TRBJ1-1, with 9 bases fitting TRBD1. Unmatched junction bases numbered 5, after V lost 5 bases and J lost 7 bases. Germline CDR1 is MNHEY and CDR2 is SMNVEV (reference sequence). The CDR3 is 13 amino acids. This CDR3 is CASSPGTGIEAFF. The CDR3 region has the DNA TGTGCCAGCAGTCCCGGGACAGGGATTGAAGCTTTCTTT.

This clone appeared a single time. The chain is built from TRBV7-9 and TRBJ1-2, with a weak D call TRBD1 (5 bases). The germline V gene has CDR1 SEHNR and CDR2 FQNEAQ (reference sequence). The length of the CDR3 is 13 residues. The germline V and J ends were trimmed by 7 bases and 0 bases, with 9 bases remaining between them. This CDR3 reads CASTTRANYGYTF. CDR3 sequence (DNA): TGTGCCAGCACGACCAGGGCTAACTATGGCTACACCTTC.

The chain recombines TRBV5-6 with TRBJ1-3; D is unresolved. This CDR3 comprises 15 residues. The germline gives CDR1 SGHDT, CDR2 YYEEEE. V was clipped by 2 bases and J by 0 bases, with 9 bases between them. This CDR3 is CASSFQASSGNTIYF. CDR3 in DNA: TGTGCCAGCAGCTTTCAGGCCTCCTCTGGAAACACCATATATTTT.

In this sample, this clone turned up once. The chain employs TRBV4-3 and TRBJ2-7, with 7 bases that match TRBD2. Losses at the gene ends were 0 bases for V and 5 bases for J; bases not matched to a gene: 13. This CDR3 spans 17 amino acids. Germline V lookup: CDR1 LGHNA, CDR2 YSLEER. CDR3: CASSQDAGEGYGNEQYF. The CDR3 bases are TGCGCCAGCAGCCAAGATGCTGGGGAGGGGTATGGTAACGAGCAGTACTTC.

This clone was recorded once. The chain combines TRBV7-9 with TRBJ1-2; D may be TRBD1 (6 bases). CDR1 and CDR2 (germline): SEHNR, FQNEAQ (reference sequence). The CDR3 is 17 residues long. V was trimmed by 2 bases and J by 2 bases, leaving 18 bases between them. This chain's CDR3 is CASSLWGIRTANYGYTF. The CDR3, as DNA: TGTGCCAGCAGCTTATGGGGTATAAGGACAGCGAACTATGGCTACACCTTC. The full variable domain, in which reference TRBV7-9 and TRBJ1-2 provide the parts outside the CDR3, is DTGVSQNPRHKITKRGQNVTFRCDPISEHNRLYWYRQTLGQGPEFLTYFQNEAQLEKSRLLSDRFSAERPKGSFSTLEIQRTEQGDSAMYLCASSLWGIRTANYGYTFGSGTRLTVV.

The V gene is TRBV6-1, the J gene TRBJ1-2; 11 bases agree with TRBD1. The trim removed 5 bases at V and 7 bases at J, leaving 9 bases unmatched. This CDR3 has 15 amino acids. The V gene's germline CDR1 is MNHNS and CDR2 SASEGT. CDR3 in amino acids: CASSRRTGGAGGYTF. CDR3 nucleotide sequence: TGTGCCAGCAGTAGACGGACAGGGGGCGCGGGTGGCTACACCTTC.

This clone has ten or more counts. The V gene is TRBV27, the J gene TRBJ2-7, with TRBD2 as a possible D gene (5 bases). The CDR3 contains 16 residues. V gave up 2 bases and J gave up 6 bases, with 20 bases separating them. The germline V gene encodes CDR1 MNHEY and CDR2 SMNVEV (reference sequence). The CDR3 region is CASSLRYGKGGSEQYF. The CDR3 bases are TGTGCCAGCAGTTTACGGTACGGGAAGGGCGGCAGCGAGCAGTACTTC.

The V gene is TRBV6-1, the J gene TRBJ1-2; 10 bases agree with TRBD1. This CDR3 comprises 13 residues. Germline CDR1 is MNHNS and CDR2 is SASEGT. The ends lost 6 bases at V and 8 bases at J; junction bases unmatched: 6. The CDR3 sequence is CASRDRGFYGYTF. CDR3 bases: TGTGCCAGCAGGGACAGGGGGTTTTACGGCTACACCTTC.

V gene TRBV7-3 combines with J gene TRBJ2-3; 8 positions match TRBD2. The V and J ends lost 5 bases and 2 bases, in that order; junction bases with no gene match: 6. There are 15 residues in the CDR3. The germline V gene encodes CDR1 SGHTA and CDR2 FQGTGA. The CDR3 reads CASSPLGLATDTQYF. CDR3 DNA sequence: TGTGCCAGCAGCCCCCTTGGACTAGCCACAGATACGCAGTATTTT.

The CDR3 spells CASSSDWASSYEQYF. In DNA, the CDR3 is TGTGCCAGCAGTTCGGACTGGGCGAGCTCCTACGAGCAGTACTTC. The chain combines TRBV27 with TRBJ2-7; D is possibly TRBD2 (5 bases). Germline lookup yields CDR1 MNHEY and CDR2 SMNVEV (reference sequence). V was cut by 4 bases and J by 0 bases, with 13 bases left in between. The CDR3 runs to 15 residues.

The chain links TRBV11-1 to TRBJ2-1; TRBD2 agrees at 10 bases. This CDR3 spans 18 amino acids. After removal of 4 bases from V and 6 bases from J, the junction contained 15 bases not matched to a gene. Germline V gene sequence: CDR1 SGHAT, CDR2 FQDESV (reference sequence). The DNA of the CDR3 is TGTGCCAGCAGCTCGTGGGGGCTAGCGGGGGCGCCCGCCAATGAGCAGTTCTTC. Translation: CASSSWGLAGAPANEQFF.

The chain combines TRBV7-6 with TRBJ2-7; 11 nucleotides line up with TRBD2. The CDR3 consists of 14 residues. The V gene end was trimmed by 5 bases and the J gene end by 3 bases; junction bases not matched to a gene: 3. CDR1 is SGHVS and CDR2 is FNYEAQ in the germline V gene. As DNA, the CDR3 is TGTGCCAGCAGCACTAGCGGGGGTATCTACGAGCAGTACTTC. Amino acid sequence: CASSTSGGIYEQYF.

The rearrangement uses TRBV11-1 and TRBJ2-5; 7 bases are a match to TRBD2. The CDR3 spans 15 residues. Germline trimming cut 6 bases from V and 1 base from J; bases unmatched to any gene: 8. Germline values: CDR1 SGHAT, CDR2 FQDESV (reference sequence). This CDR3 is CASSPGRGLQETQYF. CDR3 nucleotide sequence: TGTGCCAGCAGTCCGGGGAGGGGTCTCCAAGAGACCCAGTACTTC.